This T cell receptor (beta chain) derives from a study of cytomegalovirus exposure and HLA in healthy donors. Study information: As released early, the data held 80 million to 90 million unique TCRs from HLA-typed donors.

PCR involved 60 Vbeta and 13 Jbeta primers. Only in-frame clones appear in the TCRdb table, and some are missing; sequencing was by immunoSEQ multiplex PCR. The table has approximately 100,000 clones, under 85% seen once. In nominal health when sampled, donors likely had unrecorded immune exposures nonetheless. The sequenced sample was PBMCs. The TCR comes from a man aged 18 to 30 in good health and CMV-seropositive.

This CDR3 is CAVPGLATDTQYF. CDR3 coding DNA: TGTGCCGTGCCTGGACTAGCAACAGATACGCAGTATTTT. This sequence joins TRBV28 and TRBJ2-3, with 8 bases matching TRBD2. This CDR3 is built from 13 residues. Germline V gives CDR1 MDHEN, CDR2 SYDVKM. With 11 bases clipped from V and 3 bases from J, the junction kept 7 bases outside the gene matches.